The 20 T cell receptor beta chains below all came from one sample that was sequenced in a study of blood T cells in healthy people across ages. PCR was performed a second time for roughly 7 to 12 cycles using a sample-barcoded 5' primer and a J-beta primer mix. TCRdb passed the 5' RACE reads through MiXCR, listing each CDR3 protein once. The sample yields hundreds of thousands of distinct CDR3 sequences, about 61% seen once. The sequenced sample was blood. These receptor sequences come from a man in his forties in good health.

V and J are TRBV12-5 and TRBJ2-2; D may be TRBD2 (5 bases). CDR1 is LGHNT and CDR2 is FRNRAP in the germline V gene. V gave up 4 bases and J gave up 2 bases, with 8 bases separating them. The CDR3 contains 14 residues. CDR3 sequence (DNA): TGTGCTAGTGGTTCCGGACTTAACACCGGGGAGCTGTTTTTT. Residues: CASGSGLNTGELFF.

J is TRBJ2-5 and V is TRBV6-2 or TRBV6-3, with D maybe TRBD1 (5 bases). Looked up from germline, CDR1 is MNHEY and CDR2 is SVGEGT. Trimming took 10 bases from V and 0 from J, leaving 6 bases between them. The CDR3 has 11 residues. CDR3 protein: CATGHQETQYF. The CDR3, as DNA: TGTGCCACAGGGCACCAAGAGACCCAGTACTTC.

This clonotype was detected only a few times. A read error is possible here, since a much larger clone lies one base away. The CDR3 spells CASSQDPVGKTRYF. CDR3 DNA: TGTGCCAGCAGCCAAGATCCGGTTGGGAAGACCCGGTACTTC. The J gene is TRBJ2-5, the V gene TRBV4-2; D gene uncertain. CDR3 length: 14 amino acids. Germline V gene data show CDR1 as LGHNA and CDR2 as YNFKEQ.

The V gene is TRBV6-5, the J gene TRBJ2-3, with 8 bases identical to TRBD1. Germline V gene data show CDR1 as MNHEY and CDR2 as SVGAGI. After removal of 3 bases from V and 2 bases from J, the junction contained 13 bases not matched to a gene. This CDR3 has 18 amino acids. DNA for the CDR3: TGTGCCAGCAGTTATCGGGACAGGCGTGTCGAAATCACAGATACGCAGTATTTT. Its translation is CASSYRDRRVEITDTQYF.

The chain links TRBV7-2 to TRBJ2-1; 10 bases are a match to TRBD2. This CDR3 has 17 amino acids. After removal of 5 bases from V and 0 bases from J, the junction contained 7 bases not matched to a gene. Germline CDR1 is SGHTA and CDR2 is FQGNSA. The CDR3 here is CASSTPRLAGSYNEQFF. CDR3 DNA sequence: TGTGCCAGCAGCACGCCCCGACTAGCGGGCTCCTACAATGAGCAGTTCTTC.

This rearrangement joins TRBV27 to TRBJ1-5; weak D call: TRBD1 (6 bases). Deletions cut 0 bases from V and 7 bases from J, with 10 bases between. CDR3 length: 14 residues. CDR1 and CDR2 (germline): MNHEY, SMNVEV (reference sequence). CDR3 amino acids: CASSLSRGAQPQHF. The DNA for the CDR3 is TGTGCCAGCAGTTTATCGCGGGGGGCCCAGCCCCAGCATTTT.

The rearrangement joins TRBV14 to TRBJ2-3; D tentatively fits TRBD1 or TRBD2 (6 bases each). From germline, CDR1 is SGHDN and CDR2 FVKESK. The V end was cut by 7 bases, the J end by 6 bases, with 14 bases between. The CDR3 extends over 13 amino acids. The CDR3 loop reads CASNRGPEDTQYF. DNA for the CDR3: TGTGCCAGCAATCGGGGGCCGGAGGATACGCAGTATTTT.

This chain joins TRBV29-1 and TRBJ1-5; D remains unclear. The CDR3 extends over 15 amino acids. Germline-derived CDR1 and CDR2 are SQVTM and ANQGSEA. Trimming shortened V by 7 bases and J by 0 bases, and 16 bases separated the two germline ends. CDR3 amino acids: CSAGEGGNSNQPQHF. The DNA for the CDR3 is TGCAGCGCCGGGGAGGGAGGGAATAGCAATCAGCCCCAGCATTTT.

The V and J genes are TRBV24-1 and TRBJ1-5; D gene uncertain. Trimming took 0 bases from V and 5 from J, leaving 4 bases between them. Germline lookup yields CDR1 KGHDR and CDR2 SFDVKD. This CDR3 region has 13 residues. CDR3 sequence: CATSDLLDQPQHF. The CDR3 DNA sequence: TGTGCCACCAGTGATTTGCTAGATCAGCCCCAGCATTTT.

This clonotype was found a few times. CDR3 in DNA: TGTGCCAGCAGCCCCGGACTAGCGGGGGCCCTTAAGCAGTATTTT. It yields the protein CASSPGLAGALKQYF. This chain links TRBV6-5 with TRBJ2-3; 13 bases are shared with TRBD2. The CDR3 is 15 residues long. Trimming took 6 bases from V and 11 from J; bases not matched to a gene: 11. Germline CDR1 and CDR2: MNHEY and SVGAGI.

This chain joins TRBV12-3 or TRBV12-4 and TRBJ2-1, with D hard to call. V lost 3 bases to trimming and J lost 7 bases, with 10 bases between them. The CDR3 spans 13 residues. The CDR3 region is CASSFQSGNEQFF. The DNA of the CDR3 is TGTGCCAGCAGTTTCCAAAGTGGTAATGAGCAGTTCTTC.

This clonotype was seen only a few times. The chain links TRBV29-1 to TRBJ2-3; 8 bases agree with TRBD1. Trimming at V came to 0 bases and at J to 4 bases, leaving 9 bases not matched to a gene. The CDR3 is 16 residues long. CDR1 and CDR2 (germline): SQVTM, ANQGSEA. CDR3 region: CSVEDLLWDRPDTQYF. DNA of the CDR3: TGCAGCGTTGAAGATCTATTATGGGACAGGCCAGATACGCAGTATTTT.

The sample holds many counts of this clonotype. The CDR3 loop reads CASSQDGSSNQPQHF. The CDR3, as DNA: TGCGCCAGCAGCCAAGACGGTAGTAGCAATCAGCCCCAGCATTTT. This chain connects TRBV5-1 to TRBJ1-5; D is ambiguous. This CDR3 contains 15 residues. Germline CDR1 reads SGHRS; CDR2 reads YFSETQ. The V end lost 4 bases, the J end lost 0 bases, and 11 bases lay between the germline ends.

The chain has TRBV28 and TRBJ2-6; 8 bases are a match to TRBD2. The CDR3 runs 13 residues. Unmatched junction bases numbered 2, after V lost 9 bases and J lost 4 bases. Germline loops: CDR1 MDHEN, CDR2 SYDVKM. This CDR3 is CASWTSGANVLTF. CDR3 bases: TGTGCCAGTTGGACTAGCGGGGCCAACGTCCTGACTTTC.

The J gene is TRBJ2-3, the V gene TRBV20-1, with a weak D call TRBD2 (5 bases). With 3 bases removed from V and 3 bases from J, the gap between germline ends came to 16 bases. CDR3 length: 15 residues. The germline CDR1 and CDR2 sequences are DFQATT and SNEGSKA (reference sequence). The CDR3 DNA reads as TGCAGTGCTAGGGAGTCGGGAAGATTGACAGATACGCAGTATTTT. Translated: CSARESGRLTDTQYF.

The V and J genes are TRBV27 and TRBJ2-3; D remains unclear. The V gene's germline CDR1 is MNHEY and CDR2 SMNVEV (reference sequence). Trimming took 6 bases from V and 6 from J, leaving 13 bases between them. CDR3 length: 13 amino acids. The CDR3 sequence: CASSPGIRDTQYF. The CDR3 DNA is TGTGCCAGCAGCCCTGGGATCCGGGATACGCAGTATTTT.

This clonotype has at least ten counts. J is TRBJ2-1 and V is TRBV7-9; 7 positions match TRBD1. This CDR3 comprises 15 residues. Looked up from germline, CDR1 is SEHNR and CDR2 is FQNEAQ (reference sequence). The V gene end was trimmed by 5 bases and the J gene end by 0 bases; junction bases not matched to a gene: 4. DNA for the CDR3: TGTGCCAGCAGCACGACAGGGAGCTCCTACAATGAGCAGTTCTTC. Protein: CASSTTGSSYNEQFF.

This chain's CDR3 is CASSHVQTDSGANVLTF. CDR3 nucleotide sequence: TGTGCCAGCAGTCATGTACAGACGGACTCTGGGGCCAACGTCCTGACTTTC. The V and J genes are TRBV12-3 or TRBV12-4 and TRBJ2-6; no definite D call. Trimming removed 5 bases at V and 0 bases at J, with 14 bases between. This CDR3 is built from 17 residues.

V is TRBV12-3 or TRBV12-4 and J is TRBJ1-2; D unclear. V gave up 1 base and J gave up 7 bases, with 10 bases separating them. This CDR3 contains 13 residues. This CDR3 is CASSLDLAGGYTF. In DNA, the CDR3 is TGTGCCAGCAGTTTAGACTTGGCAGGTGGCTACACCTTC.

This clonotype was recorded once. The chain uses TRBV29-1 and TRBJ2-3, with TRBD2 identical over 7 bases. The CDR3 sequence is 15 residues long. Germline V gene sequence: CDR1 SQVTM, CDR2 ANQGSEA. J lost 3 bases, V lost 3 bases, and 9 bases had no gene match. This chain's CDR3 is CSVDPLAEGTDTQYF. The CDR3 nucleotides are TGCAGCGTTGATCCCCTAGCGGAGGGGACAGATACGCAGTATTTT.